The 30 T cell receptor beta chains reported below all come from one sample, sequenced in a study of T cells in Graves' hyperthyroidism and ophthalmopathy. The TCR beta CDR3 regions underwent amplification using RNA transcripts as the source. The TCR CDR3 was amplified in a first-round RT-PCR using the HTBI primer set. MiXCR, run by TCRdb on the multiplex PCR reads, gives a single entry per CDR3 protein. The sample contains about 610,000 distinct CDR3 sequences, roughly 50% of which appear only once. The specimen was peripheral blood or thyroid tissue (not recorded which). The receptors derive from a woman between 18 and 29 years old with Graves' hyperthyroidism.

The V call is TRBV19, the J call TRBJ2-2; 12 nucleotides line up with TRBD2. V shed 4 bases and J 4 bases; nucleotides not matched to a gene: 4. The germline gives CDR1 LNHDA, CDR2 SQIVND (reference sequence). This CDR3 has 16 residues. CDR3 nucleotides: TGTGCCAGTAGTAGTATACTAGCGGGAGGCACCGGGGAGCTGTTTTTT. Protein sequence: CASSSILAGGTGELFF.

V usage is TRBV6-5 and J usage is TRBJ1-4; TRBD1 might be the D (6 bases). V gave up 7 bases and J gave up 2 bases, with 14 bases separating them. The V gene's germline CDR1 is MNHEY and CDR2 SVGAGI. The CDR3 runs to 15 residues. The CDR3 coding sequence is TGTGCCAGCATCAAGCCAGGGGTGACTAATGAAAAACTGTTTTTT. This sequence encodes CASIKPGVTNEKLFF.

Concerning this clonotype itself: The CDR3 ends on some other residue instead of the conserved phenylalanine or tryptophan, so this is likely a read error. The DNA is left out, because the CDR3 cannot be placed on it with certainty; the CDR3 is given as TCRdb lists it. The chain joins TRBV7-9 to TRBJ1-1. Ends included, the CDR3 has 9 residues. CDR1 and CDR2 (germline): SEHNR, FQNEAQ (reference sequence). The CDR3 spells CASSLGRLA.

At least ten counts were recorded for this clonotype. The chain employs TRBV7-9 and TRBJ2-7; the D is unclear. Germline CDR1 is SEHNR and CDR2 is FQNEAQ (reference sequence). V was trimmed by 5 bases and J by 5 bases, leaving 25 bases between them. CDR3 length equals 17 residues. Here the CDR3 reads CASSRDPARTPWDEQYF. CDR3 nucleotides: TGTGCCAGCAGCCGAGACCCCGCTCGTACCCCCTGGGACGAGCAGTACTTC.

This clonotype was detected a few times. The chain links TRBV18 to TRBJ2-5; D remains ambiguous. The CDR3 runs 11 residues. The germline V gene has CDR1 KGHSH and CDR2 LQKENI. V was pared by 4 bases and J by 9 bases, with 9 bases between. Here the CDR3 reads CASSLSQAQYF. The CDR3 DNA sequence: TGTGCCAGCTCACTCTCCCAGGCCCAGTACTTC.

Ten or more counts support this clonotype. The chain joins TRBV7-2 to TRBJ2-7; D is possibly TRBD1 or TRBD2 (5 bases each). The CDR3 length is 15 residues. Germline values: CDR1 SGHTA, CDR2 FQGNSA. Trimming removed 5 bases from V and 3 bases from J, with 17 bases in between. The CDR3 sequence: CASSDRDRMLYEQYF. The CDR3 DNA follows: TGTGCCAGCAGCGACCGGGACCGAATGCTCTACGAGCAGTACTTC.

Comments on this clonotype: Possible read error: a much larger clone is one base away. The chain employs TRBV6-6 and TRBJ2-7; D is uncertain. Germline CDR1 reads MNHNY; CDR2 reads SVGAGI (reference sequence). V lost 5 bases and J 5 bases, leaving 13 bases between the germline ends. The CDR3 covers 13 residues. The CDR3 reads CASSEAVGHEQYF. CDR3 bases: TGTGCCAGCAGTGAAGCCGTCGGGCACGAGCAGTACTTC.

This clonotype came up once. The chain employs TRBV29-1 and TRBJ2-7; D is undetermined. The CDR3 loop spans 13 amino acids. V was pared by 8 bases and J by 2 bases, with 16 bases between. CDR1 and CDR2 (germline): SQVTM, ANQGSEA. The CDR3 DNA reads as TGCAGCTCACCACCTTTTGAGCCCTACGAGCAGTACTTC. Residues: CSSPPFEPYEQYF.

This sequence joins TRBV11-1 and TRBJ2-3, with D perhaps being TRBD1 or TRBD2 (5 bases each). Trimming cost V 5 bases and J 3 bases, with 18 bases left between them. Germline loops: CDR1 SGHAT, CDR2 FQDESV (reference sequence). This CDR3 spans 16 amino acids. The CDR3 sequence is CASSPPGLALTDTQYF. DNA for the CDR3: TGTGCCAGCAGCCCCCCAGGGCTAGCCCTAACAGATACGCAGTATTTT. Together with reference TRBV11-1 and TRBJ2-3, the CDR3 gives the full variable domain: EAEVAQSPRYKITEKSQAVAFWCDPISGHATLYWYRQILGQGPELLVQFQDESVVDDSQLPKDRFSAERLKGVDSTLKIQPAELGDSAMYLCASSPPGLALTDTQYFGPGTRLTVL.

This clonotype came up a few times. The chain recombines TRBV4-3 with TRBJ2-2, with TRBD1 matching 7 bases. Germline CDR1 reads LGHNA; CDR2 reads YSLEER. CDR3 size: 15 residues. V lost 4 bases and J lost 3; bases outside the gene matches: 5. The CDR3 nucleotides are TGCGCCAGCAGCCGTGGACAGGCCGACACCGGGGAGCTGTTTTTT. The encoded protein is CASSRGQADTGELFF.

This clonotype showed up just a few times. The gene calls are TRBV24-1 and TRBJ2-3, with 9 bases lining up with TRBD2. Germline CDR1 reads KGHDR; CDR2 reads SFDVKD. This CDR3 comprises 18 residues. J gave up 0 bases and V 2 bases, and 8 bases lay outside the gene matches. The CDR3 region has the DNA TGTGCCACCAGTGATTCGACTAGCGGTGGAGTGAGCACAGATACGCAGTATTTT. Its translation: CATSDSTSGGVSTDTQYF.

The chain combines TRBV29-1 with TRBJ1-3; D remains unclear. V was shortened by 8 bases and J by 0 bases, with 11 bases between the two germline ends. CDR1 SQVTM and CDR2 ANQGSEA come from the germline V gene. This CDR3 is 13 amino acids long. The chain's CDR3 is CSLDGDSGNTIYF. In nucleotides, the CDR3 is TGCAGCTTGGATGGAGACTCTGGAAACACCATATATTTT.

With regard to this clonotype: Sequence at one end of the junction differs from germline and may be a read error. V usage is TRBV13 and J usage is TRBJ2-2; possibly TRBD1 for D (6 bases). From germline, CDR1 is PRHDT and CDR2 FYEKMQ (reference sequence). This CDR3 contains 15 residues. The CDR3 DNA reads TGTGCCAGCATCGCAGGGGCCAGGAACACCGGGGAGCTGTCTTGG. Translation: CASIAGARNTGELSW.

V gene TRBV24-1 combines with J gene TRBJ2-7; 8 bases are a match to TRBD2. J lost 4 bases, V lost 11 bases, and 15 bases had no gene match. The germline V gene encodes CDR1 KGHDR and CDR2 SFDVKD. The CDR3 loop spans 15 amino acids. The CDR3 region has the DNA TGTGCCAGCTCACCTGCGGGAGGCTCCGGGTACGAGCAGTACTTC. This translates into CASSPAGGSGYEQYF.

In its sample, this clonotype was seen many times. The chain joins TRBV3-1 to TRBJ1-1, with D hard to call. CDR1 is LGHDT, CDR2 YNNKEL, per germline (reference sequence). The V and J ends lost 0 bases and 8 bases respectively, with 4 bases between them. The CDR3 is 11 amino acids. CDR3 coding DNA: TGTGCCAGCAGCCAAGACAGGGAAGCTTTCTTT. It specifies CASSQDREAFF.

The chain recombines TRBV2 with TRBJ2-5, with 11 bases fitting TRBD2. V lost 7 bases, J lost 4 bases, and 14 bases stayed unmatched. CDR3 length: 17 residues. CDR1 SNHLY and CDR2 FYNNEI come from the germline V gene. The CDR3 is CASIGRTGGTSGETQYF. CDR3 bases: TGTGCCAGCATCGGCAGAACGGGAGGGACTAGCGGAGAGACCCAGTACTTC.

This clonotype was recorded at least ten times. The rearrangement links TRBV28 to TRBJ2-7; the match to TRBD1 covers 9 bases. The CDR3 has 16 amino acids. V trimming: 5 bases; J trimming: 3 bases; junction bases outside the gene matches: 11. Germline V CDR1 and CDR2: MDHEN, SYDVKM. CDR3 residues: CASSAPGQGRGYEQYF. The CDR3 DNA follows: TGTGCCAGCAGTGCTCCGGGACAGGGTCGGGGCTACGAGCAGTACTTC.

Ten or more counts support this clonotype. The chain joins TRBV6-1 to TRBJ1-2; tentative D call: TRBD1 (5 bases). V was pared by 6 bases and J by 8 bases, with 19 bases between. In germline, CDR1 is MNHNS, CDR2 SASEGT. The CDR3 has 14 residues. This CDR3 is CASSTTGLREGYTF. Here the CDR3 DNA reads TGTGCCAGCAGCACCACAGGTCTCAGGGAGGGCTACACCTTC.

About this clonotype: This may arise from a read error, as a much more abundant clone is one base away. J is TRBJ2-2 and V is TRBV2, with D possibly being TRBD1 or TRBD2 (5 bases each). CDR1 and CDR2 (germline): SNHLY, FYNNEI. The length of the CDR3 is 15 residues. This chain's CDR3 is CASKTDQAIAGEPFF. For the CDR3, the DNA is TGTGCCAGCAAGACAGACCAGGCGATCGCCGGGGAGCCGTTTTTT.

This clonotype appeared many times. CDR3: CSVEGTGELFF. The CDR3 DNA follows: TGCAGCGTTGAGGGCACCGGGGAGCTGTTTTTT. The chain recombines TRBV29-1 with TRBJ2-2, with D unresolved. CDR3 size: 11 residues. V was clipped by 3 bases and J by 4 bases, with 3 bases between them. Germline V gene data show CDR1 as SQVTM and CDR2 as ANQGSEA.

This clonotype has a count of ten or more. This chain joins TRBV7-9 and TRBJ1-1; TRBD1 agrees at 8 bases. This CDR3 spans 15 amino acids. V lost 1 base and J lost 5; bases outside the gene matches: 6. Germline CDR1 SEHNR, CDR2 FQNEAQ (reference sequence). DNA for the CDR3: TGTGCCAGCAGCTTAGTTCAGGGGGCGGAAACTGAAGCTTTCTTT. Encoded protein: CASSLVQGAETEAFF. The full variable domain, in which reference TRBV7-9 and TRBJ1-1 provide the parts outside the CDR3, is DTGVSQNPRHKITKRGQNVTFRCDPISEHNRLYWYRQTLGQGPEFLTYFQNEAQLEKSRLLSDRFSAERPKGSFSTLEIQRTEQGDSAMYLCASSLVQGAETEAFFGQGTRLTVV.

This chain uses TRBV20-1 with TRBJ2-7; D is possibly TRBD1 or TRBD2 (6 bases each). This CDR3 comprises 13 residues. Germline CDR1 DFQATT, CDR2 SNEGSKA (reference sequence). Trimming stripped 1 base from V and 4 bases from J, with 11 bases between. The DNA for the CDR3 is TGCAGTGCTAGAGCCGGGGGCCTATACGAGCAGTACTTC. As protein: CSARAGGLYEQYF.

V is TRBV29-1 and J is TRBJ1-5; D unresolved. V lost 2 bases, J lost 0 bases, and 14 bases lay in between. The CDR3 contains 16 residues. Germline values: CDR1 SQVTM, CDR2 ANQGSEA. This CDR3 reads CSVERSRVYSNQPQHF. CDR3 coding DNA: TGCAGCGTTGAAAGGAGCCGGGTTTATAGCAATCAGCCCCAGCATTTT.

In its sample, this clonotype was seen once. The rearrangement uses TRBV29-1 and TRBJ1-5; D perhaps matches TRBD1 (5 bases). CDR1 is SQVTM and CDR2 is ANQGSEA in the germline V gene. With 4 bases removed from V and 7 bases from J, the gap between germline ends came to 8 bases. The CDR3 loop spans 11 amino acids. The CDR3 DNA sequence: TGCAGCGTTGCGGGACGGCAGCCCCAGCATTTT. Translating gives CSVAGRQPQHF.

This rearrangement joins TRBV29-1 to TRBJ1-1; the D is unclear. Trimming took off 3 bases at V and 3 bases at J, with 14 bases between the two ends. Looked up from germline, CDR1 is SQVTM and CDR2 is ANQGSEA. This CDR3 has 14 residues. CDR3 bases: TGCAGCGTTGATTTGGGCGGGGAACACACTGAAGCTTTCTTT. Residues: CSVDLGGEHTEAFF.

Note on this clonotype: This may stem from a read error, because a much larger clone lies one nucleotide away. The CDR3 nucleotides read TGCAGTGCTAGAGTTATTAATTGGGCGATCCGGTTGAACACTGAAGCTTTCTTT. Translation: CSARVINWAIRLNTEAFF. The V call is TRBV20-1, the J call TRBJ1-1; D is unclear. V was shortened by 1 base and J by 0 bases, with 21 bases between the two germline ends. CDR1 and CDR2 from the germline V gene are DFQATT and SNEGSKA (reference sequence). The CDR3 is 18 amino acids.

In its sample, this clonotype was seen a few times. The chain has TRBV10-3 and TRBJ2-3; the D is unclear. Trimming removed 4 bases at V and 2 bases at J, with 7 bases between. The germline gives CDR1 ENHRY, CDR2 SYGVKD. The CDR3 runs to 13 residues. The CDR3 nucleotides are TGTGCCATCAGTGTCTTGACCACAGATACGCAGTATTTT. Its translation is CAISVLTTDTQYF.

The chain couples TRBV24-1 to TRBJ1-2; a possible D gene is TRBD1 (5 bases). The germline V gene has CDR1 KGHDR and CDR2 SFDVKD. Between the trimmed V and J ends, which lost 6 bases and 2 bases, there was a span of 12 bases. The CDR3 loop spans 14 amino acids. The CDR3 DNA follows: TGTGCCACCAGTCGGCGGGACGGGAACTATGGCTACACCTTC. It codes for CATSRRDGNYGYTF.

The chain is built from TRBV6-1 and TRBJ1-4; 7 nucleotides match TRBD1. CDR1 MNHNS and CDR2 SASEGT come from the germline V gene. The CDR3 is made up of 13 amino acids. V trimming: 7 bases; J trimming: 7 bases; junction bases outside the gene matches: 6. CDR3 region: CASKTGDGEKLFF. For the CDR3, the DNA is TGTGCCAGCAAAACAGGGGATGGTGAAAAACTGTTTTTT.

The V gene is TRBV24-1, the J gene TRBJ2-7, with 9 bases fitting TRBD1. Judging by the DNA end, TRBJ2-1 fits better; the J call may be wrong. The length of the CDR3 is 16 residues. Germline CDR1 KGHDR, CDR2 SFDVKD. Here the CDR3 DNA reads TGTGCCACCAGTGATTTTGAGACAGGGGGCTACAATGAGCAGTTCTTC. It translates to CATSDFETGGYNEQFF.